The clone carrying this T cell receptor beta chain was recorded many times. The antigen remains undetermined. Constant-region reverse primers amplified full-length variable regions, followed by semi-nested Nested Universal Primer A PCR. A single record per CDR3 protein comes from TCRdb applying MiXCR to the 5' RACE reads. The sample yields 50,000 to 65,000 distinct CDR3 sequences, roughly 20% seen once. The sorted Tregs were CD4+CD25+CD127-/low cells. The V end lost 5 bases, the J end lost 5 bases, and 12 bases lay between the germline ends. The CDR3 is made up of 13 amino acids. The germline V gene encodes CDR1 SGHVS and CDR2 FQNEAQ. General study results and limits: The larger cohort examined one V-J beta rearrangement, not whole repertoires. Greatest tumor Treg TCR overlap was with tumor naive CD4+ cells.

The sample taken for sequencing was tumor-infiltrating Tregs sorted from the breast tumor. This sequence was found in a female donor with breast cancer. The chain carries TRBV7-8 and TRBJ1-2; D remains unclear. CDR3 bases: TGTGCCAGCAGCCGATATACTGAGTATGGCTACACCTTC. Encoded protein: CASSRYTEYGYTF.